These 20 T cell receptor beta chains originate from one sample sequenced in a study of blood T cell repertoires in COVID-19. Libraries were prepared by immunoSEQ multiplex PCR; TCRdb keeps only in-frame clonotypes and omits some of them. Altogether 150,000 to 200,000 clones are present, 85% being singletons, with the ten largest covering approximately 3.3%. The source material was peripheral blood. These receptors were obtained from a human donor with acute or convalescent COVID-19. The donor label of this sample is uncertain.

The gene calls are TRBV7-2 and TRBJ1-2; 8 nucleotides match TRBD1. Looked up from germline, CDR1 is SGHTA and CDR2 is FQGNSA. The length of the CDR3 is 16 residues. V dropped 3 bases and J dropped 1; count of bases not matched to a gene: 7. The CDR3 is CASSFRTGQNNYGYTF. CDR3 nucleotides: TGTGCCAGCAGCTTCCGGACAGGGCAGAATAACTATGGCTACACCTTC.

The chain employs TRBV5-5 and TRBJ2-3; 10 bases agree with TRBD2. The CDR3 is made up of 16 amino acids. The J segment lost 3 bases and the V segment lost 4 bases, leaving 8 bases of the junction unmatched. Germline CDR1 reads SGHKS; CDR2 reads YYEKEE (reference sequence). CDR3 loop: CASSVLAGGRTDTQYF. The CDR3 nucleotides read TGTGCCAGCAGCGTCTTAGCGGGGGGCCGAACAGATACGCAGTATTTT.

The rearrangement links TRBV7-9 to TRBJ1-5, with D unclear. From germline, CDR1 is SEHNR and CDR2 FQNEAQ (reference sequence). The CDR3 length is 15 residues. The V end was cut by 5 bases, the J end by 4 bases, with 15 bases between. CDR3 coding DNA: TGTGCCAGCAGCCTCCGGGGAGGATTAAATCAGCCCCAGCATTTT. Translation: CASSLRGGLNQPQHF.

The CDR3 sequence: CASRVLDSKNTEAFF. CDR3 nucleotide sequence: TGTGCCAGTAGGGTTTTGGACAGCAAGAACACTGAAGCTTTCTTT. V gene TRBV19 combines with J gene TRBJ1-1, with D possibly TRBD1 on 6 matching bases. CDR1 LNHDA and CDR2 SQIVND come from the germline V gene (reference sequence). V lost 6 bases and J 1 base, leaving 15 bases between the germline ends. The CDR3 loop spans 15 amino acids.

This clone showed up just once. The chain links TRBV30 to TRBJ1-3; D perhaps matches TRBD1 (5 bases). Germline CDR1 reads GTSNPN; CDR2 reads SVGIG (reference sequence). Trimming shortened V by 7 bases and J by 8 bases, and 18 bases separated the two germline ends. The CDR3 runs 13 residues. This CDR3 reads CASAPRGEYTIYF. CDR3 bases: TGTGCCTCGGCCCCGCGGGGGGAATACACCATATATTTT.

The CDR3 loop reads CASSSINPWGNTIYF. For the CDR3, the DNA is TGTGCCAGCAGTTCTATAAACCCGTGGGGAAACACCATATATTTT. The rearrangement links TRBV28 to TRBJ1-3; unclear D gene. This CDR3 comprises 15 residues. Trimming took off 4 bases at V and 4 bases at J, with 14 bases between the two ends. Germline loops: CDR1 MDHEN, CDR2 SYDVKM.

The chain combines TRBV4-1 with TRBJ1-4; 7 nucleotides match TRBD1. Germline V gene sequence: CDR1 MGHRA, CDR2 YSYEKL. The CDR3 is 15 residues long. V lost 1 base and J lost 3; bases outside the gene matches: 2. The CDR3 region has the DNA TGCGCCAGCAGCCAAGGGACAGGTTCTAATGAAAAACTGTTTTTT. It codes for CASSQGTGSNEKLFF.

J is TRBJ1-5 and V is TRBV5-1, with D perhaps TRBD1 (6 bases). Per germline, CDR1 SGHRS and CDR2 YFSETQ. This CDR3 region has 15 residues. V lost 0 bases to trimming and J lost 4 bases, with 11 bases between them. The CDR3 is CASSLGTALNQPQHF. For the CDR3, the DNA is TGCGCCAGCAGCTTGGGGACAGCTTTAAATCAGCCCCAGCATTTT.

The V gene is TRBV5-4, the J gene TRBJ1-3, with 10 bases lining up with TRBD1. Germline V gives CDR1 SGHNT, CDR2 YYREEE (reference sequence). CDR3 length equals 17 residues. The V gene end was trimmed by 3 bases and the J gene end by 1 base; junction bases not matched to a gene: 7. The CDR3 loop is CASSSPGQGFSGNTIYF. The DNA of the CDR3 is TGTGCCAGCAGCTCTCCGGGACAGGGGTTTTCTGGAAACACCATATATTTT.

The chain uses TRBV11-2 and TRBJ1-5; D not certain. This CDR3 spans 12 amino acids. From germline, CDR1 is SGHAT and CDR2 FQNNGV. Trimming took off 3 bases at V and 6 bases at J, with 6 bases between the two ends. The CDR3 DNA reads TGTGCCAGCAGCTTGGGAGTTCAGCCCCAGCATTTT. Its protein is CASSLGVQPQHF.

The V call is TRBV11-2, the J call TRBJ2-4; D perhaps matches TRBD2 (6 bases). Germline CDR1 SGHAT, CDR2 FQNNGV. The CDR3 is 16 amino acids. V lost 2 bases and J lost 6, with 17 bases in between. The CDR3 reads CASSLFAIGGPNIQYF. The CDR3, as DNA: TGTGCCAGCAGCTTATTTGCGATCGGGGGACCAAACATTCAGTACTTC.

The rearrangement joins TRBV9 to TRBJ2-3, with 8 bases aligning to TRBD1. Losses at the gene ends were 0 bases for V and 4 bases for J; bases not matched to a gene: 4. This CDR3 has 15 amino acids. From germline, CDR1 is SGDLS and CDR2 YYNGEE. The CDR3 protein is CASSVVQGGPDTQYF. In DNA form, the CDR3 reads TGTGCCAGCAGCGTAGTACAGGGGGGCCCAGATACGCAGTATTTT.

The chain links TRBV6-5 to TRBJ1-1, with unresolved D. The CDR3 length is 15 residues. The V gene's germline CDR1 is MNHEY and CDR2 SVGAGI. Deletions cut 2 bases from V and 1 base from J, with 11 bases between. CDR3 DNA sequence: TGTGCCAGCAGTTACGGCGGCGGAGGGAACACTGAAGCTTTCTTT. Translating gives CASSYGGGGNTEAFF.

This chain connects TRBV7-3 to TRBJ2-5, with 10 bases fitting TRBD2. This CDR3 is built from 17 residues. CDR1 is SGHTA and CDR2 is FQGTGA in the germline V gene. Trimming took 5 bases from V and 5 from J; bases not matched to a gene: 14. The DNA for the CDR3 is TGTGCCAGCAGCCGGAGCCCAACTAGCGGGGCTGATGAGACCCAGTACTTC. This translates into CASSRSPTSGADETQYF.

The rearrangement links TRBV28 to TRBJ1-5; D might be TRBD1 (6 bases). Trimming shortened V by 3 bases and J by 4 bases, and 13 bases separated the two germline ends. The CDR3 length is 15 residues. The V gene's germline CDR1 is MDHEN and CDR2 SYDVKM. CDR3 bases: TGTGCCAGCAGTTTTTCTGCAGGGGTAAATCAGCCCCAGCATTTT. Translating it yields CASSFSAGVNQPQHF.

The chain employs TRBV5-3 and TRBJ1-2; D is possibly TRBD1 (6 bases). TRBV5-3 has ORF status, its function being uncertain. CDR3 length equals 13 residues. Deletions cut 6 bases from V and 6 bases from J, with 15 bases between. The CDR3 region is CARKGERENGYTF. Written as DNA, the CDR3 is TGTGCCAGAAAGGGGGAGAGGGAAAATGGCTACACCTTC.

The V and J genes are TRBV2 and TRBJ1-2, with a tentative D call TRBD1 (6 bases). V lost 3 bases, J lost 4 bases, and 15 bases lay in between. The length of the CDR3 is 15 residues. CDR1 is SNHLY and CDR2 is FYNNEI in the germline V gene. CDR3 in DNA: TGTGCCAGCAGTGATCCGGCAGGGGTGGGCTATGGCTACACCTTC. Its protein product is CASSDPAGVGYGYTF.

In this sample, this clone turned up once. The gene calls are TRBV5-5 and TRBJ2-6, with D perhaps TRBD1 (6 bases). Germline values: CDR1 SGHKS, CDR2 YYEKEE (reference sequence). V dropped 4 bases and J dropped 4 bases, with 15 bases sitting between them. The CDR3 covers 16 residues. CDR3 nucleotides: TGTGCCAGCAGCCCCCACAGGGAACCCGGGGCCAACGTCCTGACTTTC. Encoded protein: CASSPHREPGANVLTF.

J is TRBJ2-7 and V is TRBV7-9; TRBD1 aligns across 9 bases. Germline assignment: CDR1 SEHNR and CDR2 FQNEAQ (reference sequence). V lost 5 bases, J lost 7 bases, and 9 bases stayed unmatched. There are 14 residues in the CDR3. CDR3 coding DNA: TGTGCCAGCAGCCGCGGGACAGGGCCGGGGGAGCAGTACTTC. Protein sequence: CASSRGTGPGEQYF.

The genes are TRBV11-2 and TRBJ2-1, with TRBD1 matching over 8 bases. Unmatched junction bases numbered 10, after V lost 5 bases and J lost 7 bases. The CDR3 is made up of 15 amino acids. Germline CDR1 is SGHAT and CDR2 is FQNNGV. Here the CDR3 DNA reads TGTGCCAGCAGCCCAACAGGGGGTCCAAGGAATGAGCAGTTCTTC. Its translation is CASSPTGGPRNEQFF. Using reference TRBV11-2 and TRBJ2-1 for the parts outside the CDR3, the full variable domain is EAGVAQSPRYKIIEKRQSVAFWCNPISGHATLYWYQQILGQGPKLLIQFQNNGVVDDSQLPKDRFSAERLKGVDSTLKIQPAKLEDSAVYLCASSPTGGPRNEQFFGPGTRLTVL.